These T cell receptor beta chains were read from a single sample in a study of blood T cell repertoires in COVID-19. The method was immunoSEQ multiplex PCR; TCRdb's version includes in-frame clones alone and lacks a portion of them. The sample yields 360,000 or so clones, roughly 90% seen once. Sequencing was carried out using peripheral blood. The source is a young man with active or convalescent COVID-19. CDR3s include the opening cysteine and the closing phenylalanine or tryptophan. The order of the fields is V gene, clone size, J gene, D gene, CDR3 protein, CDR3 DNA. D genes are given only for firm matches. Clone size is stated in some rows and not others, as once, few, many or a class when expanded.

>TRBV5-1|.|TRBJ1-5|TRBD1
CASSPGTGNQPQHF
TGCGCCAGCAGCCCCGGGACAGGTAATCAGCCCCAGCATTTT
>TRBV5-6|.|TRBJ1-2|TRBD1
CASSAQQGLNYGYTF
TGTGCCAGCAGCGCCCAACAGGGGCTTAACTATGGCTACACCTTC
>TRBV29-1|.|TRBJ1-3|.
CSVAERRVGNTIYF
TGCAGCGTCGCCGAAAGAAGAGTTGGAAACACCATATATTTT
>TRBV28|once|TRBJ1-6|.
CASRFETENSPLHF
TGTGCCAGCAGGTTTGAGACAGAAAATTCACCCCTCCACTTT
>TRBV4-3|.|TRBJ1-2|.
CASSQESGYGYTF
TGCGCCAGCAGCCAAGAATCAGGCTATGGCTACACCTTC
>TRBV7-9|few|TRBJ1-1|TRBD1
CASSLGAGQEGEAFF
TGTGCCAGCAGCTTAGGTGCGGGACAGGAAGGTGAAGCTTTCTTT
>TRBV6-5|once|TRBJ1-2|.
CASSSVQGYGYTF
TGTGCCAGCAGCTCCGTCCAGGGCTATGGCTACACCTTC
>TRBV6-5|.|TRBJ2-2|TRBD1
CASSRGTENTGELFF
TGTGCCAGCAGCCGTGGGACAGAGAACACCGGGGAGCTGTTTTTT
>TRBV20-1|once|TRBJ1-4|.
CSASAGGLDEKLFF
TGCAGTGCTAGTGCCGGGGGGCTCGATGAAAAACTGTTTTTT
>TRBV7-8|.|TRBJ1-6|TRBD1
CASSSYRGKVNSPLHF
TGTGCCAGCAGCTCCTACAGGGGGAAGGTTAATTCACCCCTCCACTTT
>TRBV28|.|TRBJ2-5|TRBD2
CASSLGLVAGDETQYF
TGTGCCAGCAGTTTAGGGTTGGTAGCGGGGGATGAGACCCAGTACTTC
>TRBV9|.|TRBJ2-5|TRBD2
CASSVEASGQETQYF
TGTGCCAGCAGCGTAGAAGCTAGCGGCCAAGAGACCCAGTACTTC
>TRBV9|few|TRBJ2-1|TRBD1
CASSARTGELDEQFF
TGTGCCAGCAGCGCGAGGACAGGGGAATTGGATGAGCAGTTCTTC
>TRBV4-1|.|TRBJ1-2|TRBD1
CASSQGPQRQGDGYTF
TGCGCCAGCAGCCAAGGTCCCCAAAGACAGGGGGATGGCTACACCTTC
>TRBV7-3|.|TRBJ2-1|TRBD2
CASSPLAGFDYNEQFF
TGTGCCAGCAGCCCGTTAGCGGGCTTTGACTACAATGAGCAGTTCTTC
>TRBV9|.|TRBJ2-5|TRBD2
CASSVEAGLQETQYF
TGTGCCAGCAGCGTAGAGGCGGGACTACAAGAGACCCAGTACTTC
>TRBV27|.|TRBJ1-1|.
CASSVNRNSEAFF
TGTGCCAGCAGTGTAAACAGGAATTCTGAAGCTTTCTTT
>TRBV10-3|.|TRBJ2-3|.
CAIRKEGGTDTQYF
TGTGCCATCAGGAAGGAGGGAGGCACAGATACGCAGTATTTT
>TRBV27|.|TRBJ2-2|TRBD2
CASSLLLAGSTGELFF
TGTGCCAGCAGTTTATTACTAGCGGGCAGCACCGGGGAGCTGTTTTTT
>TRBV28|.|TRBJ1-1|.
CASSREDVGGTEAFF
TGTGCCAGCAGTCGAGAGGACGTCGGGGGGACTGAAGCTTTCTTT
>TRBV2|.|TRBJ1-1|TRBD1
CASSPGQLNTEAFF
TGTGCCAGCAGTCCGGGACAGTTGAACACTGAAGCTTTCTTT
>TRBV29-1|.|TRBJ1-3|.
CSVEMGSGNTIYF
TGCAGCGTTGAAATGGGGAGTGGAAACACCATATATTTT
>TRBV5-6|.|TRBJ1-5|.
CASSEGGRLYQPQHF
TGTGCCAGCAGCGAGGGGGGGAGGCTGTATCAGCCCCAGCATTTT
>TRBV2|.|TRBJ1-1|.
CASRAQFMNTEAFF
TGTGCCAGCAGAGCACAGTTTATGAACACTGAAGCTTTCTTT